This T cell receptor beta chain was captured by sequencing in a study of T cell responses to AZD1222 COVID-19 vaccine. General observations from the study: Repertoires were obtained only post-peak T cell response. Variant regions that are unmutated are reportedly the target of nearly half of spike-specific TCRs. Spike-spanning, vaccine-associated CD4 TCRs were dominant at 160-218 and 743-854.

As to this clone: What it binds is unknown.

The CDR3 is made up of 14 amino acids. Per the germline V gene, CDR1 is MDHEN and CDR2 is SYDVKM. Trimming removed 4 bases at V and 5 bases at J, with 14 bases between. Sequencing was performed with immunoSEQ multiplex PCR; in TCRdb, only in-frame clones are kept and a portion is missing. The sample contains tens of thousands of clones, less than 95% of which appear only once. The sequences come from peripheral blood, collected 28 days after the second AZD1222 dose. The genes are TRBV28 and TRBJ1-1; the D gene is possibly TRBD1 (6 bases). This TCR was sampled from an adult who received the AZD1222 COVID-19 vaccine. DNA for the CDR3: TGTGCCAGCAGTTCCTGGGGGGCTGGGACTGAAGCTTTCTTT. Translated, it gives CASSSWGAGTEAFF.